This T cell receptor beta chain was documented in a study of cytomegalovirus exposure and HLA in healthy donors. Study at large: Drawn from HLA-typed donors, 80 million to 95 million unique TCRs were held in an early data release.

60 Vbeta and 13 Jbeta primers were used in PCR. The table came from immunoSEQ multiplex PCR; TCRdb's copy has only in-frame clones and leaves some out. The table records around 76,000 clones, 73% of them present only once. The specimen was PBMCs. This TCR derives from a woman aged 40-49 years in good health and CMV-seropositive.

The CDR3 spells CASWMDRAHGYTF. CDR3 nucleotides: TGTGCCAGCTGGATGGACAGGGCCCATGGCTACACCTTC. This chain links TRBV2 with TRBJ1-2; TRBD1 aligns across 8 bases. CDR3 length equals 13 residues. Germline V gene data show CDR1 as SNHLY and CDR2 as FYNNEI. After removal of 8 bases from V and 6 bases from J, the junction contained 8 bases not matched to a gene.